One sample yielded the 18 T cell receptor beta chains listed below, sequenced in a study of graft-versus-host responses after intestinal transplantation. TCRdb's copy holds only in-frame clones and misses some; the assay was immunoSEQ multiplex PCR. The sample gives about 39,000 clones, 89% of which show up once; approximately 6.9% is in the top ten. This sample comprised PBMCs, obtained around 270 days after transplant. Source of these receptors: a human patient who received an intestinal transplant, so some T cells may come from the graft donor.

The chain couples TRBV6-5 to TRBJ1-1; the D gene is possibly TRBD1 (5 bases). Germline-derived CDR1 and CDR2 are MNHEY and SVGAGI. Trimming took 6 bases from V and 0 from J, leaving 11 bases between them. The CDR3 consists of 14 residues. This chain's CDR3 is CASRKGLLNTEAFF. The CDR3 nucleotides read TGTGCCAGCAGAAAGGGGTTATTGAACACTGAAGCTTTCTTT.

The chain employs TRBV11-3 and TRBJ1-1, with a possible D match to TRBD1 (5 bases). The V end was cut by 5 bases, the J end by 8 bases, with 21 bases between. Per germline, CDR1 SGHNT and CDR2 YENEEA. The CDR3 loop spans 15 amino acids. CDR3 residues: CASSPAARRQTEAFF. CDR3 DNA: TGTGCCAGCAGCCCTGCCGCTAGGCGACAGACCGAAGCTTTCTTT.

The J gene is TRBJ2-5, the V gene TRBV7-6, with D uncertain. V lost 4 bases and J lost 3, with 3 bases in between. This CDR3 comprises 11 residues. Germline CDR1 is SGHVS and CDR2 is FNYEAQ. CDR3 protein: CASSSKETQYF. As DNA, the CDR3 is TGTGCCAGCAGCTCTAAAGAGACCCAGTACTTC.

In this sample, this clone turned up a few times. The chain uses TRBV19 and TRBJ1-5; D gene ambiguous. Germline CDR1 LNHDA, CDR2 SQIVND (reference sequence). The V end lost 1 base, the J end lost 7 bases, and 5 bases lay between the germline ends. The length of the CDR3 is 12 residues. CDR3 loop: CASSIGEQPQHF. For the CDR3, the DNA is TGTGCCAGTAGTATAGGCGAGCAGCCCCAGCATTTT. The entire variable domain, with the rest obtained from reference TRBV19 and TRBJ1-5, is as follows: DGGITQSPKYLFRKEGQNVTLSCEQNLNHDAMYWYRQDPGQGLRLIYYSQIVNDFQKGDIAEGYSVSREKKESFPLTVTSAQKNPTAFYLCASSIGEQPQHFGDGTRLSIL.

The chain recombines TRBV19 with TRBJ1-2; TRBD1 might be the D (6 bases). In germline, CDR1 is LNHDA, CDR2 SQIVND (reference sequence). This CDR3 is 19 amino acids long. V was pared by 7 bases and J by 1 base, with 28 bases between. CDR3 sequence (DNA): TGTGCCAGTAAAGGGGGGTCCGGCGACAGGTCACTTTTTAACTATGGCTACACCTTC. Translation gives CASKGGSGDRSLFNYGYTF. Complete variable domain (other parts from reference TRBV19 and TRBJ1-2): DGGITQSPKYLFRKEGQNVTLSCEQNLNHDAMYWYRQDPGQGLRLIYYSQIVNDFQKGDIAEGYSVSREKKESFPLTVTSAQKNPTAFYLCASKGGSGDRSLFNYGYTFGSGTRLTVV.

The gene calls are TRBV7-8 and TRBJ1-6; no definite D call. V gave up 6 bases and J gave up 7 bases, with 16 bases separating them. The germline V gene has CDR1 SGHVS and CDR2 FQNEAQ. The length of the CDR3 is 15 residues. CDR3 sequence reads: CASRGHREINSPLHF. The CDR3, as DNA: TGTGCCAGCAGGGGTCATCGGGAGATAAATTCACCCCTCCACTTT.

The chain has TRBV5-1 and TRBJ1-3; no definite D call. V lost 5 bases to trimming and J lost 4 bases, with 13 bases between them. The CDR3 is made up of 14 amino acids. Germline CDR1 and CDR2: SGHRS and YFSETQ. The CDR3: CASRAETRGNTIYF. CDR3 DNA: TGCGCCAGCAGGGCCGAGACACGCGGAAACACCATATATTTT.

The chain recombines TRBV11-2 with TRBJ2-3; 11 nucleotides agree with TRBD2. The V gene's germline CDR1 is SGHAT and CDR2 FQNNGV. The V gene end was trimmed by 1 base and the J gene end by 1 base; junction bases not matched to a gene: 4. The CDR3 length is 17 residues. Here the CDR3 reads CASSLGNSGGGTDTQYF. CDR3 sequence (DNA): TGTGCCAGCAGCTTAGGGAATAGCGGGGGGGGCACAGATACGCAGTATTTT. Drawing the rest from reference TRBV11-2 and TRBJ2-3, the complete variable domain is EAGVAQSPRYKIIEKRQSVAFWCNPISGHATLYWYQQILGQGPKLLIQFQNNGVVDDSQLPKDRFSAERLKGVDSTLKIQPAKLEDSAVYLCASSLGNSGGGTDTQYFGPGTRLTVL.

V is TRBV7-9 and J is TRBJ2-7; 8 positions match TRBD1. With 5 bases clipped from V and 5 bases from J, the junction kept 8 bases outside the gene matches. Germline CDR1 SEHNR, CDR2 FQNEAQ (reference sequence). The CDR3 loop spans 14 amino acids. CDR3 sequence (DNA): TGTGCCAGCAGCCCCGGGACAGGACCCCACGAGCAGTACTTC. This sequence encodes CASSPGTGPHEQYF.

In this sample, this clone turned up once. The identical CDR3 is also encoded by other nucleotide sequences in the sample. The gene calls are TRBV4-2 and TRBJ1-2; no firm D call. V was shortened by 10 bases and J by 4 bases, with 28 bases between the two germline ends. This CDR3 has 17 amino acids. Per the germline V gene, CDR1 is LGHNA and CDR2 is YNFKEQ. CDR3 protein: CATQQYGEGTFSYGYTF. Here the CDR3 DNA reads TGTGCCACACAACAATATGGTGAGGGCACTTTCTCCTATGGCTACACCTTC.

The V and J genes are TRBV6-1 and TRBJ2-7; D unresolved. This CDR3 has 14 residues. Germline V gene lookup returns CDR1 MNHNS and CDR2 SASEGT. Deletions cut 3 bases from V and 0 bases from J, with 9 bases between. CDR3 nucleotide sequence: TGTGCCAGCAGTGATCTTGTCAACTCCTACGAGCAGTACTTC. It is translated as CASSDLVNSYEQYF.

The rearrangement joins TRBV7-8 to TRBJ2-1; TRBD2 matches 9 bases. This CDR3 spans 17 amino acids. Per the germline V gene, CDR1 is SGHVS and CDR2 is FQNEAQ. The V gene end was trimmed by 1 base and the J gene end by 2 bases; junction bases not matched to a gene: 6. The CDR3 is CASSLGPPSGAYNEQFF. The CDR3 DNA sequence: TGTGCCAGCAGCTTAGGCCCTCCTAGCGGGGCCTACAATGAGCAGTTCTTC.

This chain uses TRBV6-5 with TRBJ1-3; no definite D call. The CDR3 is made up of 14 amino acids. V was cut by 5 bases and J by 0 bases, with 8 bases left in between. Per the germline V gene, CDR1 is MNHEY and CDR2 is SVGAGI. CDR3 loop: CASSGRNSGNTIYF. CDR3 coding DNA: TGTGCCAGCAGTGGCCGAAACTCTGGAAACACCATATATTTT.

The CDR3 reads CSVITETYEQYF. CDR3 DNA sequence: TGCAGCGTTATCACGGAGACCTACGAGCAGTACTTC. This rearrangement joins TRBV29-1 to TRBJ2-7; no clear D. The V and J ends lost 5 bases and 2 bases respectively, with 10 bases between them. From germline, CDR1 is SQVTM and CDR2 ANQGSEA. The CDR3 runs to 12 residues.

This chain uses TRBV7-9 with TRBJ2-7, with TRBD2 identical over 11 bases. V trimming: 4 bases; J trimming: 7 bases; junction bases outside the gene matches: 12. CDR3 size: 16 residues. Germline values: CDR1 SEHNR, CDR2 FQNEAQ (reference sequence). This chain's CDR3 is CASSSTSGGRVREQYF. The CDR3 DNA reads TGTGCCAGCAGCTCAACTAGCGGGGGACGGGTTCGGGAGCAGTACTTC.

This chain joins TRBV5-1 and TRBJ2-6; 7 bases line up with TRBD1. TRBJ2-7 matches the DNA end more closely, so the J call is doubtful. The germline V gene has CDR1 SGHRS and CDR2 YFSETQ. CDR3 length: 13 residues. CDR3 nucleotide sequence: TGCGCCAGCAGCGCCCAGGGGGAATACGAGCAGTACTTC. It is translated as CASSAQGEYEQYF.

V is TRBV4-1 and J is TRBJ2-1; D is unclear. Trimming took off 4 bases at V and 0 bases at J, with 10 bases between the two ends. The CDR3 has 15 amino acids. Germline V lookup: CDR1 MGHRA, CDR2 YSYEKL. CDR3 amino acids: CASSRPTNSYNEQFF. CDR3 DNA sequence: TGCGCCAGCAGCCGCCCGACAAACTCCTACAATGAGCAGTTCTTC.

The CDR3 DNA is TGTGCCAGCAGCTTTGGGGCTTTGCAGCCCCAGCATTTT. Translated, it gives CASSFGALQPQHF. The chain couples TRBV13 to TRBJ1-5, with D possibly matching TRBD1 (5 bases). Trimming stripped 3 bases from V and 7 bases from J, with 10 bases between. The CDR3 totals 13 residues. CDR1 is PRHDT and CDR2 is FYEKMQ in the germline V gene (reference sequence).